This T cell receptor beta chain is drawn from a study of T cells in Graves' hyperthyroidism and ophthalmopathy. It was RNA transcripts that yielded the amplified TCR beta CDR3 regions. HTBI primers were used for first-round RT-PCR of the TCR CDR3. MiXCR, run by TCRdb on the multiplex PCR reads, gives a single entry per CDR3 protein. Found here are some 560,000 distinct CDR3 sequences, 15% to 19% of them singletons; the top ten hold around 6.6%. The CDR3 totals 20 residues. From germline, CDR1 is LGHNT and CDR2 FRNRAP. V lost 3 bases and J lost 0; bases outside the gene matches: 15. This clonotype was seen many times.

The sequence derives from a woman aged 25 to 45 with Graves' hyperthyroidism. The V call is TRBV12-5, the J call TRBJ2-3; 10 bases align to TRBD2. Sequencing used blood. The CDR3 region is CASGFGLAGVRGASTDTQYF. The CDR3 bases are TGTGCTAGTGGTTTTGGCCTAGCGGGAGTGAGAGGGGCTAGCACAGATACGCAGTATTTT.